This T cell receptor (beta chain) was sequenced for a study of CD8+ T cells in alopecia areata. Stated treatment: oral pan-JAK inhibitor, 5-10 mg twice daily. Extraction of RNA preceded its reverse transcription into cDNA, which served as the sequencing template. Profiling relied on immunoSEQ multiplex PCR, and the TCRdb table lists in-frame clones only, not all of them. The top ten clones hold 0.95% to 1.5% of a sample with about 210,000 clones, more than 60% of them seen once. The V gene end was trimmed by 1 base and the J gene end by 3 bases; junction bases not matched to a gene: 5. Germline loops: CDR1 SGHVS, CDR2 FQNEAQ. The CDR3 contains 16 residues. To note about this clone: What it binds is unknown.

Overall study findings and caveats: Links between baseline CD8+ expansion and response need larger treated cohorts. Significant decreases in scalp clonality and expanded CD8+ clones followed tofacitinib treatment.

Sequenced material: CD4+ T cells sorted from blood, taken at week 44, from a patient treated with tofacitinib. This TCR was recovered from a human donor with alopecia areata. This rearrangement joins TRBV7-8 to TRBJ2-7; 11 positions agree with TRBD2. The CDR3 is CASSLDETSGVYEQYF. As DNA, the CDR3 is TGTGCCAGCAGCTTAGACGAGACTAGCGGGGTCTACGAGCAGTACTTC.